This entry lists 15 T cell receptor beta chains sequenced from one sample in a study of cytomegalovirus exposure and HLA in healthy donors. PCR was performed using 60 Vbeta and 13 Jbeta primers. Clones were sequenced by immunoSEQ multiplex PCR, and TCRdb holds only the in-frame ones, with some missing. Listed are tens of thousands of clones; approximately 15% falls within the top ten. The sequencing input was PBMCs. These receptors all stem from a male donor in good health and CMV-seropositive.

CDR3 DNA sequence: TGTGCCAGCAGCGTAGCCGGTGCGGGAGGGCCCTTGATCAATTATCAGACAGATACGCAGTATTTT. This translates into CASSVAGAGGPLINYQTDTQYF. J is TRBJ2-3 and V is TRBV9, with TRBD2 matching 9 bases. V dropped 0 bases and J dropped 3; count of bases not matched to a gene: 23. Germline V gene lookup returns CDR1 SGDLS and CDR2 YYNGEE. The CDR3 spans 22 residues.

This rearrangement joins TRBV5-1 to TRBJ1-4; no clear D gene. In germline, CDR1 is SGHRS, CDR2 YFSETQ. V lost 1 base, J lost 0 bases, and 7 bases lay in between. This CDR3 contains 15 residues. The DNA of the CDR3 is TGCGCCAGCAGCTTGCGCGGGGCAACTAATGAAAAACTGTTTTTT. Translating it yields CASSLRGATNEKLFF.

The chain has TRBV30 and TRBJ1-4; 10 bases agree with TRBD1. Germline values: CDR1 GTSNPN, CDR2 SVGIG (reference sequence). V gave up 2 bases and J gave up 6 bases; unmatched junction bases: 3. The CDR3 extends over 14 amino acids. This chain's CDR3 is CAWSTGTGDEKLFF. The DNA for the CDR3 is TGTGCCTGGAGTACCGGGACAGGGGATGAAAAACTGTTTTTT.

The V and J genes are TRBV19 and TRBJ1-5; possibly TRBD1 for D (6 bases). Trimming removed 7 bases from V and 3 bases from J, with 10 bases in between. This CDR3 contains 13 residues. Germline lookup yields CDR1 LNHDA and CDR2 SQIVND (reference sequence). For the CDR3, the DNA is TGTGCCAGTATGAGGGGGTACAATCAGCCCCAGCATTTT. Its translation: CASMRGYNQPQHF.

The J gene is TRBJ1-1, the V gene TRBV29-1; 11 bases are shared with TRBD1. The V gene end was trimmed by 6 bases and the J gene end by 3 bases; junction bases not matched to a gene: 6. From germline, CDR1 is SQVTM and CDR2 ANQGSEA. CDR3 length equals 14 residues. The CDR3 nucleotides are TGCAGCGTGGGAAGGGACAGGGGGGACACTGAAGCTTTCTTT. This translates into CSVGRDRGDTEAFF.

The CDR3 here is CASSLWGQGKQETQYF. In DNA form, the CDR3 reads TGTGCCAGCAGTTTATGGGGACAGGGCAAACAAGAGACCCAGTACTTC. The rearrangement links TRBV28 to TRBJ2-5, with 9 nucleotides matching TRBD1. V lost 0 bases, J lost 2 bases, and 4 bases stayed unmatched. The CDR3 consists of 16 residues. Germline V gives CDR1 MDHEN, CDR2 SYDVKM.

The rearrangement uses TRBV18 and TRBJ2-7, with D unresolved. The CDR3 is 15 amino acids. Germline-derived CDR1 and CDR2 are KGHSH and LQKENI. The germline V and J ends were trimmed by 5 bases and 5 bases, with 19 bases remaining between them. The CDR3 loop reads CASSGDKWSPNEQYF. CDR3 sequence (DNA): TGTGCCAGCTCAGGCGACAAATGGTCTCCAAACGAGCAGTACTTC.

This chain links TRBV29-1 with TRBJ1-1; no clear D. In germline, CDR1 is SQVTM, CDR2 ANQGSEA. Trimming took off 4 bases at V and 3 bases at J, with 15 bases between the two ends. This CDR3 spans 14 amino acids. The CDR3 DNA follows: TGCAGCGTTGGGTCACAAAGTGGTGACACTGAAGCTTTCTTT. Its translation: CSVGSQSGDTEAFF.

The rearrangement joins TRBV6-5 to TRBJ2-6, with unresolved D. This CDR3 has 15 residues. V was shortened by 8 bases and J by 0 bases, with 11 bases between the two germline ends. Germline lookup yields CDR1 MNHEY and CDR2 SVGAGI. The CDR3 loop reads CASRFSFSGANVLTF. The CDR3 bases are TGTGCCAGCCGTTTCAGTTTCTCTGGGGCCAACGTCCTGACTTTC.

The CDR3 is CASSFTGSYEQYF. As DNA, the CDR3 is TGCGCCAGCAGCTTCACGGGTTCCTACGAGCAGTACTTC. The rearrangement joins TRBV5-1 to TRBJ2-7; no clear D gene. The germline V gene has CDR1 SGHRS and CDR2 YFSETQ. V lost 2 bases to trimming and J lost 1 base, with 7 bases between them. This CDR3 contains 13 residues.

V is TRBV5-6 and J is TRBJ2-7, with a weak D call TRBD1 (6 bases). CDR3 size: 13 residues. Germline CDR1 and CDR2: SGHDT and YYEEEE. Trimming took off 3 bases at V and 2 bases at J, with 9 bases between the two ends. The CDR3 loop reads CASSYDRTYEQYF. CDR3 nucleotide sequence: TGTGCCAGCAGCTATGACAGGACCTACGAGCAGTACTTC.

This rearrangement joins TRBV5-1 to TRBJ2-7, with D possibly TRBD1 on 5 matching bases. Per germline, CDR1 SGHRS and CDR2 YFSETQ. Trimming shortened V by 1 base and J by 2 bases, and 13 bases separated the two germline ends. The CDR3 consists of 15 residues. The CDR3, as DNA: TGCGCCAGCAGCTTGTTGATGGGGCCAACCTACGAGCAGTACTTC. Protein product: CASSLLMGPTYEQYF.

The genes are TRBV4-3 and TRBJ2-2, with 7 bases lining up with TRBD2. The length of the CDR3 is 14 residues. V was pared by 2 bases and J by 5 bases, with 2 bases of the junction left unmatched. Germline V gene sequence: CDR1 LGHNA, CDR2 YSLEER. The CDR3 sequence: CASSQRRETGELFF. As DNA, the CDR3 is TGCGCCAGCAGCCAAAGGCGGGAGACCGGGGAGCTGTTTTTT.

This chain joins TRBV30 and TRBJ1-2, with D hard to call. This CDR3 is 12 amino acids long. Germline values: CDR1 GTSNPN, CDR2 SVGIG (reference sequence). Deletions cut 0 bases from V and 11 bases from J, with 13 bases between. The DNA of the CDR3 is TGTGCCTGGAGTGTCTTATCGACATTTTACACCTTC. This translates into CAWSVLSTFYTF.

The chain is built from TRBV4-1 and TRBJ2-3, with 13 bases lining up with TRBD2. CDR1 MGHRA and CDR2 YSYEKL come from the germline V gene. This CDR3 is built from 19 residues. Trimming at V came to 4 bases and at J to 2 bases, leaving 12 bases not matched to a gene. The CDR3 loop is CASSLTPTSGGAATDTQYF. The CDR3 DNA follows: TGCGCCAGCAGCCTCACCCCCACTAGCGGGGGGGCGGCCACAGATACGCAGTATTTT.